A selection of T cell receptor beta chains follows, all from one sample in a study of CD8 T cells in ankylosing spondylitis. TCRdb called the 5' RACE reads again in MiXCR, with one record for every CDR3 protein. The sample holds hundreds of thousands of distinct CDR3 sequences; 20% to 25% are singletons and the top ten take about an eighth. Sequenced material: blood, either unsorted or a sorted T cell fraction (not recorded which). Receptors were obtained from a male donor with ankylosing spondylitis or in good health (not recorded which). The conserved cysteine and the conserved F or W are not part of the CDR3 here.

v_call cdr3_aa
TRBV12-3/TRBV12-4 ASSDSTGTEGWYEQY
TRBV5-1 ASSPRQGESYEQY
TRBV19 ASSPQGPPTNTEAF
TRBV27 ASSLLPPSGAVYEQY
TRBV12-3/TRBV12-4 ASSSPGLAYEQY
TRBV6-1 ASSELVWELF
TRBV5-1 ASSIVGTAYNEQF
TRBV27 ASSFQLDFEF
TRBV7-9 ASSLAAGLETQY
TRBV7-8 ASSLPRLVAKTQY
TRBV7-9 ASSLGWFDSTDTQY